Shown below are 18 T cell receptor beta chains from a single sample sequenced in a study of beta chain features in type 1 diabetes. Reverse transcribing all isolated RNA meant expressed TCRB transcripts were sequenced. Generated by immunoSEQ multiplex PCR, the TCRdb table keeps only in-frame clones and is missing some. The sample includes about 700,000 clones, roughly an eighth of them seen just once. The antigens these receptors bind are not known. Study-level results: Moderate but significant shortening of TCRB CDR3s was recorded in all four CD4+ subsets from Type 1 diabetes patients.

The sequenced sample was naive CD4+ T cells from blood. These receptors were taken from a man aged 18-30 years with type 1 diabetes.

This chain uses TRBV29-1 with TRBJ2-5; D gene ambiguous. In germline, CDR1 is SQVTM, CDR2 ANQGSEA. The length of the CDR3 is 12 residues. V was shortened by 2 bases and J by 5 bases, with 9 bases between the two germline ends. The CDR3 loop is CSVEWLGETQYF. The CDR3, as DNA: TGCAGCGTTGAATGGCTGGGGGAGACCCAGTACTTC.

This sequence joins TRBV25-1 and TRBJ1-4; D is ambiguous. V lost 1 base, J lost 3 bases, and 3 bases lay in between. Germline assignment: CDR1 MGHDK and CDR2 SYGVNS. The CDR3 covers 13 residues. CDR3 sequence (DNA): TGTGCCAGCAGTGAATCGTCTAATGAAAAACTGTTTTTT. Its translation: CASSESSNEKLFF.

Only a few counts were recorded for this clone. The V gene is TRBV5-1, the J gene TRBJ2-3; D not resolved. Germline V CDR1 and CDR2: SGHRS, YFSETQ. The CDR3 consists of 13 residues. Trimming removed 4 bases from V and 4 bases from J, with 10 bases in between. CDR3 nucleotides: TGCGCCAGCAGCCCACCGGGCCCAGATACGCAGTATTTT. This encodes CASSPPGPDTQYF.

This clone was seen only a few times. The genes are TRBV28 and TRBJ2-2; possible D gene TRBD2, 5 bases. Germline V lookup: CDR1 MDHEN, CDR2 SYDVKM. The ends were cut back, 8 bases at V and 7 bases at J, with 8 bases in the middle. The CDR3 is 11 residues long. In DNA, the CDR3 is TGTGCCAGCCTGGCGGGCGGGGAGCTGTTTTTT. Translating it yields CASLAGGELFF.

This clone was seen a few times. The J gene is TRBJ2-7, the V gene TRBV7-9; tentative D call: TRBD1 (5 bases). The CDR3 runs to 15 residues. The germline V gene has CDR1 SEHNR and CDR2 FQNEAQ (reference sequence). V was pared by 2 bases and J by 0 bases, with 11 bases between. The CDR3 nucleotides read TGTGCCAGCAGCTTATGGCAGGGTGGCTCCTACGAGCAGTACTTC. Translated, it gives CASSLWQGGSYEQYF. Full variable domain (missing parts from reference TRBV7-9 and TRBJ2-7): DTGVSQNPRHKITKRGQNVTFRCDPISEHNRLYWYRQTLGQGPEFLTYFQNEAQLEKSRLLSDRFSAERPKGSFSTLEIQRTEQGDSAMYLCASSLWQGGSYEQYFGPGTRLTVT.

This clone occurred a few times. The gene calls are TRBV7-3 and TRBJ1-2, with TRBD1 as a possible D gene (6 bases). V was shortened by 3 bases and J by 4 bases, with 9 bases between the two germline ends. The CDR3 is made up of 13 amino acids. Per germline, CDR1 SGHTA and CDR2 FQGTGA. This chain's CDR3 is CASSLGRGYGYTF. In DNA form, the CDR3 reads TGTGCCAGCAGCTTGGGCAGGGGCTATGGCTACACCTTC.

This clone has just a few counts. The chain carries TRBV5-8 and TRBJ2-5; 7 nucleotides match TRBD1. The CDR3 spans 14 residues. Germline loops: CDR1 SGHTS, CDR2 YDEGEE. Trimming cost V 0 bases and J 1 base; bases outside gene matches: 0. The CDR3 reads CASSLGDSQETQYF. Here the CDR3 DNA reads TGTGCCAGCAGCTTGGGGGACAGCCAAGAGACCCAGTACTTC. The complete variable domain, with remaining parts taken from reference TRBV5-8 and TRBJ2-5, reads EAGVTQSPTHLIKTRGQQATLRCSPISGHTSVYWYQQALGLGLQFLLWYDEGEERNRGNFPPRFSGRQFPNYSSELNVNALELEDSALYLCASSLGDSQETQYFGPGTRLLVL.

The chain is built from TRBV29-1 and TRBJ2-3; the D is unclear. The germline V gene has CDR1 SQVTM and CDR2 ANQGSEA. This CDR3 comprises 14 residues. Trimming cost V 5 bases and J 1 base, with 13 bases left between them. Here the CDR3 reads CSVRKGWGTDTQYF. The CDR3, as DNA: TGCAGCGTTCGCAAAGGGTGGGGCACAGATACGCAGTATTTT.

This clone was recorded a few times. V usage is TRBV21-1 and J usage is TRBJ1-4. TRBV21-1 is designated a pseudogene. This CDR3 contains 15 residues. DNA of the CDR3: TGTGCCAGCAGGAAAAAAGGGAAGTCGGATGAAAAACTGTTTTTT. Its protein is CASRKKGKSDEKLFF.

There are a few counts of this clone. The chain couples TRBV4-1 to TRBJ2-5; D is unresolved. The assigned J gene may be wrong: the sequence end matches TRBJ2-7 better. CDR1 is MGHRA, CDR2 YSYEKL, per germline. The CDR3 is 12 residues long. CDR3 sequence reads: CASSQPSPEQYF. In DNA form, the CDR3 reads TGCGCCAGCAGCCAACCCTCTCCCGAGCAGTACTTC.

J is TRBJ1-6 and V is TRBV30; 7 bases fit TRBD1. In germline, CDR1 is GTSNPN, CDR2 SVGIG (reference sequence). There are 13 residues in the CDR3. Trimming cost V 5 bases and J 6 bases; bases outside gene matches: 4. The CDR3 loop reads CAWGGQFNSPLHF. As DNA, the CDR3 is TGTGCCTGGGGGGGACAGTTTAATTCACCCCTCCACTTT. Together with reference TRBV30 and TRBJ1-6, the CDR3 gives the full variable domain: SQTIHQWPATLVQPVGSPLSLECTVEGTSNPNLYWYRQAAGRGLQLLFYSVGIGQISSEVPQNLSASRPQDRQFILSSKKLLLSDSGFYLCAWGGQFNSPLHFGNGTRLTVT.

The genes are TRBV10-3 and TRBJ2-7; D is unclear. The germline CDR1 and CDR2 sequences are ENHRY and SYGVKD. This CDR3 comprises 14 residues. Trimming shortened V by 0 bases and J by 0 bases, and 6 bases separated the two germline ends. CDR3 loop: CAISESQSSYEQYF. CDR3 nucleotide sequence: TGTGCCATCAGTGAGTCACAGAGCTCCTACGAGCAGTACTTC.

This rearrangement joins TRBV4-1 to TRBJ1-5, with unresolved D. Germline V gene lookup returns CDR1 MGHRA and CDR2 YSYEKL. With 0 bases removed from V and 2 bases from J, the gap between germline ends came to 5 bases. CDR3 length: 14 amino acids. CDR3 coding DNA: TGCGCCAGCAGCCAAGAACTTGGCAATCAGCCCCAGCATTTT. Encoded protein: CASSQELGNQPQHF.

The J gene is TRBJ2-5, the V gene TRBV29-1; 8 bases align to TRBD1. Trimming took 7 bases from V and 4 from J; bases not matched to a gene: 5. Germline V gene sequence: CDR1 SQVTM, CDR2 ANQGSEA. The CDR3 is made up of 12 amino acids. The CDR3 protein is CSGLQGGETQYF. The CDR3 DNA is TGCAGCGGGCTACAGGGGGGAGAGACCCAGTACTTC.

In this sample, this clone turned up a few times. This chain connects TRBV10-3 to TRBJ2-3, with 7 nucleotides matching TRBD2. Trimming cost V 4 bases and J 0 bases; bases outside gene matches: 13. This CDR3 region has 18 residues. The V gene's germline CDR1 is ENHRY and CDR2 SYGVKD. CDR3 residues: CAISGPGGGEKSTDTQYF. The CDR3 nucleotides read TGTGCCATCAGTGGCCCGGGAGGCGGGGAAAAGAGCACAGATACGCAGTATTTT.

This sequence joins TRBV6-1 and TRBJ2-3, with D unclear. Trimming pared 2 bases from V and 2 bases from J, leaving 11 bases between. The CDR3 extends over 15 amino acids. Germline assignment: CDR1 MNHNS and CDR2 SASEGT. CDR3 DNA: TGTGCCAGCAGTGAAACAAGGGCCTTCACAGATACGCAGTATTTT. Amino acids: CASSETRAFTDTQYF.

This clone has only a few counts. This sequence joins TRBV5-6 and TRBJ2-7; 7 bases are a match to TRBD1. Germline CDR1 and CDR2: SGHDT and YYEEEE. V lost 3 bases, J lost 4 bases, and 10 bases stayed unmatched. The CDR3 extends over 15 amino acids. CDR3 sequence reads: CASSSHRTGLYEQYF. The CDR3 DNA is TGTGCCAGCAGCTCGCACCGGACAGGTCTGTACGAGCAGTACTTC.

This clone was found a few times. The chain recombines TRBV7-9 with TRBJ1-1; D may be TRBD1 (5 bases). This CDR3 spans 15 amino acids. Trimming shortened V by 5 bases and J by 2 bases, and 15 bases separated the two germline ends. Looked up from germline, CDR1 is SEHNR and CDR2 is FQNEAQ (reference sequence). The CDR3 sequence: CASSPRGEPNTEAFF. The CDR3 region has the DNA TGTGCCAGCAGCCCCCGGGGGGAGCCTAACACTGAAGCTTTCTTT.